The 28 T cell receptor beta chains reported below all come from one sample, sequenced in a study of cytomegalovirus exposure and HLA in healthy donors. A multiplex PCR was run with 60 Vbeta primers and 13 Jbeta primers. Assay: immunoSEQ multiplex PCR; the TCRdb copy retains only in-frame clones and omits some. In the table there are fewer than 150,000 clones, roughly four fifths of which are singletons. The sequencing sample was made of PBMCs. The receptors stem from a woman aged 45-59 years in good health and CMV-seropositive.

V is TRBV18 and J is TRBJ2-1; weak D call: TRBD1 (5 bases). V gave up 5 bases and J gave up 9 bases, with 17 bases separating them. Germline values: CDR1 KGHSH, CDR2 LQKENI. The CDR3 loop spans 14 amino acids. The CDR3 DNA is TGTGCCAGCTCATCGCAACAGGCTAATGGTGAGCAGTTCTTC. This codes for CASSSQQANGEQFF.

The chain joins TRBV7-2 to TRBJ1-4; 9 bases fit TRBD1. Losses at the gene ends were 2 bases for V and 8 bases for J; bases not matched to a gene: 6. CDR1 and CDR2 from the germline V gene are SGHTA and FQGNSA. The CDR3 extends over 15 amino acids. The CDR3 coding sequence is TGTGCCAGCAGCTTAAGTGGGACAGGGAACGAAAAACTGTTTTTT. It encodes CASSLSGTGNEKLFF.

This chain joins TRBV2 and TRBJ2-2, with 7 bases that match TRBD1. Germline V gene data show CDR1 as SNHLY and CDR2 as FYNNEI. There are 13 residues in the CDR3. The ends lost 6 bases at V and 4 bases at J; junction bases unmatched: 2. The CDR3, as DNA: TGTGCCAGCAGGACAGGGTTCACCGGGGAGCTGTTTTTT. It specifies CASRTGFTGELFF.

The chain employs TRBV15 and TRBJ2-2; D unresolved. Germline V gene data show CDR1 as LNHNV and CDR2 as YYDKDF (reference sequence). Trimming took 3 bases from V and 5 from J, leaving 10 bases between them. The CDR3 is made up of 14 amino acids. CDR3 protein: CATSRWQTTGELFF. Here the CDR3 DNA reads TGTGCCACCAGCAGGTGGCAGACTACCGGGGAGCTGTTTTTT.

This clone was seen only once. The CDR3 spells CASRPGTGLAGELFF. The CDR3 bases are TGTGCCAGCAGGCCCGGGACAGGGCTCGCCGGGGAGCTGTTTTTT. The chain joins TRBV2 to TRBJ2-2; 9 positions match TRBD1. CDR1 is SNHLY and CDR2 is FYNNEI in the germline V gene. V shed 6 bases and J 6 bases; nucleotides not matched to a gene: 8. The CDR3 length is 15 residues.

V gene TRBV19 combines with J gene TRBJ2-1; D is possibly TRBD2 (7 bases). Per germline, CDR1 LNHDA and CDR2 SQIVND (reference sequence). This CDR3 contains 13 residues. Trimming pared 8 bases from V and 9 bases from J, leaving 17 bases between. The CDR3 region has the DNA TGTGCCAGTCGGGGGGCGCGTTATGCTGAGCAGTTCTTC. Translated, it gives CASRGARYAEQFF.

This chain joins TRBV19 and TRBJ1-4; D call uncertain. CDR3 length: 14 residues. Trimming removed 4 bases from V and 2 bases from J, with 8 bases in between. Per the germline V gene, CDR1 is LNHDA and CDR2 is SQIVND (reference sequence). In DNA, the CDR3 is TGTGCCAGTAGTAACGGGAGGACTAATGAAAAACTGTTTTTT. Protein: CASSNGRTNEKLFF.

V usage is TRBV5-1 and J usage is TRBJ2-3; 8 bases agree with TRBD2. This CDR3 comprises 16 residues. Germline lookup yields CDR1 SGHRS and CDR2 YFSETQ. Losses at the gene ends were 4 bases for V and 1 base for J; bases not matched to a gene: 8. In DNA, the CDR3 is TGCGCCAGCAGCCGGGAGGGAAGGGGTGGCACAGATACGCAGTATTTT. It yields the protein CASSREGRGGTDTQYF.

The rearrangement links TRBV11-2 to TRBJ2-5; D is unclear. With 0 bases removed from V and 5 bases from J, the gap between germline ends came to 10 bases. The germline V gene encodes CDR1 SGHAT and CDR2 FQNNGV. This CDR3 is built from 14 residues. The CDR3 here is CASSLDPDGETQYF. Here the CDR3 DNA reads TGTGCCAGCAGCTTAGACCCTGACGGGGAGACCCAGTACTTC.

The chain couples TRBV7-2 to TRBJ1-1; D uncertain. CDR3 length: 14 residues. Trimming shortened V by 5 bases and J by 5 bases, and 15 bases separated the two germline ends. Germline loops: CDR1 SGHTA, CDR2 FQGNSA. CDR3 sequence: CASSNWGGRTEAFF. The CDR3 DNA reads TGTGCCAGCAGCAACTGGGGAGGAAGAACTGAAGCTTTCTTT. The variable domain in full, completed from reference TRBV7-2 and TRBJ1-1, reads GAGVSQSPSNKVTEKGKDVELRCDPISGHTALYWYRQSLGQGLEFLIYFQGNSAPDKSGLPSDRFSAERTGGSVSTLTIQRTQQEDSAVYLCASSNWGGRTEAFFGQGTRLTVV.

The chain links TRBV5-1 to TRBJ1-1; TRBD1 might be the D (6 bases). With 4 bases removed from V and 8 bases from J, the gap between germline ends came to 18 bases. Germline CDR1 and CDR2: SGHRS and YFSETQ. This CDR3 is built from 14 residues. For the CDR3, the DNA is TGCGCCAGCAGCGGGGGAGGGGGGTTGAGAGAAGCTTTCTTT. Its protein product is CASSGGGGLREAFF.

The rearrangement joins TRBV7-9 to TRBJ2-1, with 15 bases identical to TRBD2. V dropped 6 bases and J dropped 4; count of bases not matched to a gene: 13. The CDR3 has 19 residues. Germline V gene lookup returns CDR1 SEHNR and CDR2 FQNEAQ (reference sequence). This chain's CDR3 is CASSKPGLAGGGLYNEQFF. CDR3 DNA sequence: TGTGCCAGCAGTAAACCGGGACTAGCGGGGGGCGGATTATACAATGAGCAGTTCTTC.

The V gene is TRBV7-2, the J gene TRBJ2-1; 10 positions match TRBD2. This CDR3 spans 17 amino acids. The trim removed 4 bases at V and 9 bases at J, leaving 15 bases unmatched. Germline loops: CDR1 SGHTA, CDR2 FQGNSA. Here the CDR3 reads CASSSRSSGGKGIEQFF. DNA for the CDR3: TGTGCCAGCAGCTCAAGATCTAGCGGGGGTAAGGGGATTGAGCAGTTCTTC.

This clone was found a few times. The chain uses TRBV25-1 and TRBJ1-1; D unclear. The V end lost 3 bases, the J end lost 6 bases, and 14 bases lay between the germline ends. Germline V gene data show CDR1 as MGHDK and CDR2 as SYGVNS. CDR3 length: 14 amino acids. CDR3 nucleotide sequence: TGTGCCAGCAGTGACGAGGAGCGGCGCCCTGAAGCTTTCTTT. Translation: CASSDEERRPEAFF. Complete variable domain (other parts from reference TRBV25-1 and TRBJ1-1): EADIYQTPRYLVIGTGKKITLECSQTMGHDKMYWYQQDPGMELHLIHYSYGVNSTEKGDLSSESTVSRIRTEHFPLTLESARPSHTSQYLCASSDEERRPEAFFGQGTRLTVV.

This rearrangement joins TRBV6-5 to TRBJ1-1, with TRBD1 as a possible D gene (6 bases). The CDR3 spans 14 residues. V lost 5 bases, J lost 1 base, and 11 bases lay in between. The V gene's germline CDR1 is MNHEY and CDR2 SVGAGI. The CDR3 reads CASSQTRGNTEAFF. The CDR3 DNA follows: TGTGCCAGCAGTCAGACCAGGGGGAACACTGAAGCTTTCTTT.

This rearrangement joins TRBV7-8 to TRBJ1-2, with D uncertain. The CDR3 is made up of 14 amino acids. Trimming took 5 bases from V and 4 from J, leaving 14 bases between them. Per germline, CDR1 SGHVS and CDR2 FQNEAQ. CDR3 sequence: CASSPVDGLYGYTF. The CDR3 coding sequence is TGTGCCAGCAGCCCTGTCGATGGACTCTATGGCTACACCTTC.

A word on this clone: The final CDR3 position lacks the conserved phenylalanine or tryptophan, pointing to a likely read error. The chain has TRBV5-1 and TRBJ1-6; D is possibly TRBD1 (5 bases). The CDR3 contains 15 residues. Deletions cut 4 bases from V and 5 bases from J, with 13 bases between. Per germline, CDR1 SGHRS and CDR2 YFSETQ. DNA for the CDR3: TGCGCCAGCAGCCTTTCGACAGTGAATAATTCACCCCTCCACCTT. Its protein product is CASSLSTVNNSPLHL.

In DNA form, the CDR3 reads TGTGCCAGCTCACCCCCAGGGCCCAAAAACATTCAGTACTTC. Residues: CASSPPGPKNIQYF. The chain links TRBV18 to TRBJ2-4; a possible D gene is TRBD1 (5 bases). V shed 3 bases and J shed 2 bases, with 8 bases lying between them. The CDR3 sequence is 14 residues long. Germline CDR1 is KGHSH and CDR2 is LQKENI.

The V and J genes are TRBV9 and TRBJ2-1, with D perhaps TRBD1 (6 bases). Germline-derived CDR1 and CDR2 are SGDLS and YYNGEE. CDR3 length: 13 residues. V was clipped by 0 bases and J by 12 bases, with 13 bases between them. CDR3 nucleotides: TGTGCCAGCAGCGTAGCTCAGGGGTACGGGCAGTTCTTC. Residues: CASSVAQGYGQFF.

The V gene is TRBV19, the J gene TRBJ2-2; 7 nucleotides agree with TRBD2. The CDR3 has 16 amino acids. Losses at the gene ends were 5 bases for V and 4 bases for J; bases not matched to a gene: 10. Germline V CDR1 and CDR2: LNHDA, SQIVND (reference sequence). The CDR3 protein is CASSLSERGLTGELFF. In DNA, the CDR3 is TGTGCCAGTAGTCTCTCAGAGCGGGGCCTCACCGGGGAGCTGTTTTTT.

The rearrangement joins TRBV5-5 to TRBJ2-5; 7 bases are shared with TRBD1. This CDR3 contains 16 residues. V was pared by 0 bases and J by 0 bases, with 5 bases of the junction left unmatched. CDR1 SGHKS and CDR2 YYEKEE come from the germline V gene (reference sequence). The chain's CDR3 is CASSLVGTAHQETQYF. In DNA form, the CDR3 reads TGTGCCAGCAGCTTGGTAGGGACAGCTCACCAAGAGACCCAGTACTTC. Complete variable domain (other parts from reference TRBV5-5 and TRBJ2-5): DAGVTQSPTHLIKTRGQQVTLRCSPISGHKSVSWYQQVLGQGPQFIFQYYEKEERGRGNFPDRFSARQFPNYSSELNVNALLLGDSALYLCASSLVGTAHQETQYFGPGTRLLVL.

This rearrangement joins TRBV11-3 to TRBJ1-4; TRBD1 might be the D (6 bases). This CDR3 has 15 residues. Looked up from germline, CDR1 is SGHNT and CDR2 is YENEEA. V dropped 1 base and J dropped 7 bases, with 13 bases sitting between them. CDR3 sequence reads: CASSLGQAASEKLFF. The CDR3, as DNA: TGTGCCAGCAGCTTAGGACAGGCCGCTAGTGAAAAACTGTTTTTT. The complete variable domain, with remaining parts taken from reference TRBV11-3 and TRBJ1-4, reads EAGVVQSPRYKIIEKKQPVAFWCNPISGHNTLYWYLQNLGQGPELLIRYENEEAVDDSQLPKDRFSAERLKGVDSTLKIQPAELGDSAVYLCASSLGQAASEKLFFGSGTQLSVL.

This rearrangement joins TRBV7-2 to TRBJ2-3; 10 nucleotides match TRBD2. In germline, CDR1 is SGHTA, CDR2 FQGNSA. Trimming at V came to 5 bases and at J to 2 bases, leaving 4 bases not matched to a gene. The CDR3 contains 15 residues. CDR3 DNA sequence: TGTGCCAGCAGCGTTAGCGGGGGGTTCACAGATACGCAGTATTTT. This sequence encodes CASSVSGGFTDTQYF.

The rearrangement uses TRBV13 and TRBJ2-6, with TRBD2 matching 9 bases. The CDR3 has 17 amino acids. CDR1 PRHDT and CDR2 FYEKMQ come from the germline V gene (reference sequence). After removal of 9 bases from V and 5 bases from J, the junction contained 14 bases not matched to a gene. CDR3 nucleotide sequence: TGTGCCAGTACCTTTTGGCGGGGGGGGACACGGGCCAACGTCCTGACTTTC. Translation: CASTFWRGGTRANVLTF.

CDR3 protein: CASSTRPGTGTYEQYF. Here the CDR3 DNA reads TGTGCCAGCAGCACCCGACCCGGGACAGGGACCTACGAGCAGTACTTC. The chain carries TRBV7-2 and TRBJ2-7; 9 bases fit TRBD1. This CDR3 has 16 residues. The ends lost 5 bases at V and 2 bases at J; junction bases unmatched: 10. Germline V gene lookup returns CDR1 SGHTA and CDR2 FQGNSA. Based on the CDR3 plus reference TRBV7-2 and TRBJ2-7, the full variable domain is GAGVSQSPSNKVTEKGKDVELRCDPISGHTALYWYRQSLGQGLEFLIYFQGNSAPDKSGLPSDRFSAERTGGSVSTLTIQRTQQEDSAVYLCASSTRPGTGTYEQYFGPGTRLTVT.

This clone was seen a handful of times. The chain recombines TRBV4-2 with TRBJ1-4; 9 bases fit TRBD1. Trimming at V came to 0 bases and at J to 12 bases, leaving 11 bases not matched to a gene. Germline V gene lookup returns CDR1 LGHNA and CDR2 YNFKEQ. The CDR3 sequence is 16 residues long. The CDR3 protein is CASSQDRPTGGRELFF. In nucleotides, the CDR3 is TGTGCCAGCAGCCAAGATAGACCGACAGGGGGTAGGGAACTGTTTTTT.

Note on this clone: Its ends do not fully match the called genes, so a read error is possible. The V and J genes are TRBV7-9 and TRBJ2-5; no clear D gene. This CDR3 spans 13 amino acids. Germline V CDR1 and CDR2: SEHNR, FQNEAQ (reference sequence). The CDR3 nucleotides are TGTTCCAGCAGCCCCCTCCTAGAAGAGACCCAGTACTTC. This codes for CSSSPLLEETQYF.

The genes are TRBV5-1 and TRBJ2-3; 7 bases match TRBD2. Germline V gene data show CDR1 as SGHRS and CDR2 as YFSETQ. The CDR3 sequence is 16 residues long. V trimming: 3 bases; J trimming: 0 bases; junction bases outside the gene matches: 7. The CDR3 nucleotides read TGCGCCAGCAGCTCCGGGGGGAGTCCTAGCACAGATACGCAGTATTTT. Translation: CASSSGGSPSTDTQYF.